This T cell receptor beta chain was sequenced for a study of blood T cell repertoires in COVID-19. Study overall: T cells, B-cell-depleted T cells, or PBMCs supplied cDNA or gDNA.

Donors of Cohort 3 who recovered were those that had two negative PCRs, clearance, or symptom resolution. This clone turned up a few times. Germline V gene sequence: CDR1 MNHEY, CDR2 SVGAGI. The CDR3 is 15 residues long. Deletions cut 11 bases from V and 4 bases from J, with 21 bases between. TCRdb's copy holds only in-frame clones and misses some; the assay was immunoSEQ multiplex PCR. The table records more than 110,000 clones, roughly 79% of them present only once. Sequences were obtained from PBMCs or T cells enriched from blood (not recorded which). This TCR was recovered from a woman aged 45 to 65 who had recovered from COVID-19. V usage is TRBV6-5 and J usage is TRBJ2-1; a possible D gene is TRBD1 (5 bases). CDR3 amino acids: CAGSTDTSLYNEQFF. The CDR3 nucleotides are TGTGCCGGCTCGACAGACACTTCCCTTTACAATGAGCAGTTCTTC.